The sequence of this TCR beta chain was determined in a study of blood T cell repertoires in COVID-19. Everyone who took part was roughly 18 to 89 years old, and they came from about two dozen US areas. Trimming stripped 3 bases from V and 3 bases from J, with 9 bases between. This CDR3 has 14 residues. Germline CDR1 reads MDHEN; CDR2 reads SYDVKM. Sequencing used immunoSEQ multiplex PCR; TCRdb keeps in-frame clones, though not all of them. The sample shows a few hundred thousand clones, around 86% of them seen only once. The receptor comes from a man younger than 40 in a cohort exposed to, infected with or recovered from COVID-19 (not recorded which). The J gene is TRBJ2-1, the V gene TRBV28, with a possible D match to TRBD1 (5 bases). Material for sequencing was PBMCs or T cells enriched from blood (not recorded which). The CDR3 DNA sequence: TGTGCCAGCAGTTTGGGTACAGGCTACAATGAGCAGTTCTTC. This gives the protein CASSLGTGYNEQFF.